The 13 T cell receptor beta chains listed next were all sequenced from one sample in a study of OX40 agonist ivuxolimab in advanced cancers. TCRdb's table, derived via immunoSEQ multiplex PCR, lists solely in-frame clones and lacks some. The repertoire holds 30,000 or so clones, roughly 84% seen once, with 13% to 15% in the top ten. Sequencing used CD4+ or CD8+ T cells sorted from blood, obtained in a trial of the OX40 agonist ivuxolimab. The receptors originated from an adult with an advanced solid tumor such as melanoma, head and neck, liver or kidney cancer.

With regard to this clone: A junction end diverges from the germline sequence, so it may reflect a read error. The CDR3 DNA reads as TGTGCCAGCAGCCCCCGGGACTCCCTTGACAATCAGCAGTTCTTC. It specifies CASSPRDSLDNQQFF. V and J are TRBV7-3 and TRBJ2-1, with TRBD2 as a possible D gene (6 bases). The CDR3 length is 15 residues. Germline-derived CDR1 and CDR2 are SGHTA and FQGTGA.

This clone was found once. The chain carries TRBV7-8 and TRBJ2-7; 11 bases match TRBD1. After removal of 5 bases from V and 6 bases from J, the junction contained 6 bases not matched to a gene. Germline CDR1 SGHVS, CDR2 FQNEAQ. The CDR3 has 14 amino acids. The CDR3 DNA follows: TGTGCCAGCAGCCCTCGGACAGGGGGCCGCGAGCAGTACTTC. As protein: CASSPRTGGREQYF.

This rearrangement joins TRBV7-9 to TRBJ1-1, with a possible D match to TRBD1 (6 bases). Between the trimmed V and J ends, which lost 4 bases and 0 bases, there was a span of 12 bases. The V gene's germline CDR1 is SEHNR and CDR2 FQNEAQ (reference sequence). This CDR3 is built from 15 residues. Here the CDR3 reads CASSSPQGLNTEAFF. The CDR3 DNA sequence: TGTGCCAGCAGCTCCCCACAGGGCTTGAACACTGAAGCTTTCTTT.

V is TRBV6-6 and J is TRBJ2-4; 7 positions match TRBD2. Germline CDR1 is MNHNY and CDR2 is SVGAGI (reference sequence). The trim removed 1 base at V and 5 bases at J, leaving 2 bases unmatched. CDR3 length: 14 amino acids. Here the CDR3 reads CASSYYGGENIQYF. DNA of the CDR3: TGTGCCAGCAGTTACTATGGGGGGGAAAACATTCAGTACTTC.

This clone has just one count. The chain is built from TRBV21-1 and TRBJ2-4. TRBV21-1 is a pseudogene. The CDR3 has 13 residues. The CDR3 sequence: CASSKADHWRQYF. The CDR3 DNA follows: TGTGCCAGCAGCAAAGCCGATCACTGGCGTCAGTACTTC.

This chain links TRBV18 with TRBJ1-2, with 7 nucleotides matching TRBD1. Germline CDR1 is KGHSH and CDR2 is LQKENI. This CDR3 is built from 14 residues. V was pared by 1 base and J by 6 bases, with 5 bases of the junction left unmatched. The CDR3 nucleotides are TGTGCCAGCTCACCACGTGCCAGGGGGGATGGCTACACCTTC. Amino acid sequence: CASSPRARGDGYTF.

The chain joins TRBV2 to TRBJ2-7; D may be TRBD1 (6 bases). V was clipped by 7 bases and J by 0 bases, with 13 bases between them. The CDR3 covers 14 residues. Germline CDR1 SNHLY, CDR2 FYNNEI. CDR3: CASTSGHRSYEQYF. CDR3 in DNA: TGTGCCAGCACTTCGGGACACCGCTCCTACGAGCAGTACTTC.

This chain uses TRBV2 with TRBJ1-2, with D unclear. Deletions cut 5 bases from V and 8 bases from J, with 12 bases between. Germline values: CDR1 SNHLY, CDR2 FYNNEI. This CDR3 is 12 amino acids long. The CDR3 nucleotides read TGTGCCAGCAGTTCTCAAAGCCGAGGCTACACCTTC. Its translation: CASSSQSRGYTF.

This clone has only one observation. The chain couples TRBV28 to TRBJ1-4; D gene ambiguous. Per germline, CDR1 MDHEN and CDR2 SYDVKM. With 6 bases removed from V and 1 base from J, the gap between germline ends came to 9 bases. The CDR3 runs to 14 residues. The CDR3 loop reads CASSRSRTNEKLFF. The CDR3 nucleotides read TGTGCCAGCAGCCGGAGTAGAACTAATGAAAAACTGTTTTTT. The full variable domain, in which reference TRBV28 and TRBJ1-4 provide the parts outside the CDR3, is DVKVTQSSRYLVKRTGEKVFLECVQDMDHENMFWYRQDPGLGLRLIYFSYDVKMKEKGDIPEGYSVSREKKERFSLILESASTNQTSMYLCASSRSRTNEKLFFGSGTQLSVL.

The gene calls are TRBV5-1 and TRBJ2-3, with a tentative D call TRBD2 (6 bases). V lost 0 bases to trimming and J lost 6 bases, with 8 bases between them. The CDR3 has 13 amino acids. The germline gives CDR1 SGHRS, CDR2 YFSETQ. As DNA, the CDR3 is TGCGCCAGCAGCTTGGTGAGCGGGGATACGCAGTATTTT. Its protein product is CASSLVSGDTQYF. The complete variable domain, with remaining parts taken from reference TRBV5-1 and TRBJ2-3, reads KAGVTQTPRYLIKTRGQQVTLSCSPISGHRSVSWYQQTPGQGLQFLFEYFSETQRNKGNFPGRFSGRQFSNSRSEMNVSTLELGDSALYLCASSLVSGDTQYFGPGTRLTVL.

The chain joins TRBV4-3 to TRBJ1-1; D call uncertain. CDR1 is LGHNA, CDR2 YSLEER, per germline. This CDR3 contains 10 residues. V dropped 5 bases and J dropped 7 bases, with 5 bases sitting between them. The CDR3 region has the DNA TGCGCCAGCAGCAACGGTGAAGCTTTCTTT. It specifies CASSNGEAFF.

V usage is TRBV25-1 and J usage is TRBJ2-3; D may correspond to TRBD1 or TRBD2 (6 bases each). This CDR3 has 18 amino acids. Trimming cost V 1 base and J 4 bases, with 21 bases left between them. The germline V gene has CDR1 MGHDK and CDR2 SYGVNS. This CDR3 is CASSESVIRGGLADTQYF. Written as DNA, the CDR3 is TGTGCCAGCAGTGAATCGGTCATCAGGGGAGGACTGGCAGATACGCAGTATTTT.

The chain combines TRBV6-6 with TRBJ1-6; 7 positions agree with TRBD1. Germline loops: CDR1 MNHNY, CDR2 SVGAGI (reference sequence). The CDR3 totals 14 residues. J gave up 7 bases and V 6 bases, and 6 bases lay outside the gene matches. CDR3 sequence reads: CASRKTGRNSPLHF. The CDR3 DNA is TGTGCCAGCAGGAAGACAGGGAGGAATTCACCCCTCCACTTT.